A single sample is the source of the 27 T cell receptor beta chains below, sequenced in a study of beta chain features in type 1 diabetes. Every isolated RNA sample was fully reverse transcribed, so sequencing captured expressed TCRB transcripts. The repertoire was sequenced with immunoSEQ multiplex PCR; TCRdb's copy has only in-frame clones and lacks some. Among approximately 150,000 clones listed, 10% were seen once. The sample consisted of naive CD4+ T cells from blood. All receptors derive from a young man in good health.

This chain uses TRBV7-2 with TRBJ2-7; 7 nucleotides align to TRBD1. This CDR3 has 13 amino acids. V was clipped by 3 bases and J by 7 bases; unmatched bases: 6. From germline, CDR1 is SGHTA and CDR2 FQGNSA. The CDR3 DNA sequence: TGTGCCAGCAGCTTCGACGGGACAGATGAGCAGTACTTC. It encodes CASSFDGTDEQYF. The full variable domain, its missing parts supplied by reference TRBV7-2 and TRBJ2-7, is GAGVSQSPSNKVTEKGKDVELRCDPISGHTALYWYRQSLGQGLEFLIYFQGNSAPDKSGLPSDRFSAERTGGSVSTLTIQRTQQEDSAVYLCASSFDGTDEQYFGPGTRLTVT.

This clone was seen more than once but under ten times. The chain combines TRBV27 with TRBJ1-4; D gene ambiguous. Looked up from germline, CDR1 is MNHEY and CDR2 is SMNVEV (reference sequence). Trimming pared 3 bases from V and 1 base from J, leaving 3 bases between. This CDR3 spans 13 amino acids. The CDR3 sequence is CASSFRTNEKLFF. The CDR3 coding sequence is TGTGCCAGCAGTTTCCGAACTAATGAAAAACTGTTTTTT. Looking up the rest from reference TRBV27 and TRBJ1-4 gives the full variable domain: EAQVTQNPRYLITVTGKKLTVTCSQNMNHEYMSWYRQDPGLGLRQIYYSMNVEVTDKGDVPEGYKVSRKEKRNFPLILESPSPNQTSLYFCASSFRTNEKLFFGSGTQLSVL.

At least ten counts were recorded for this clone. CDR3 bases: TGTGCCAGCAGCCTCCGGGGCTACGAGCAGTACTTC. Translated, it gives CASSLRGYEQYF. The rearrangement uses TRBV7-2 and TRBJ2-7; possible D gene TRBD2, 5 bases. Trimming took off 5 bases at V and 3 bases at J, with 8 bases between the two ends. Germline CDR1 is SGHTA and CDR2 is FQGNSA. The CDR3 covers 12 residues.

The chain joins TRBV2 to TRBJ2-7, with 9 nucleotides matching TRBD1. CDR3 size: 15 residues. The germline V gene encodes CDR1 SNHLY and CDR2 FYNNEI. V lost 2 bases, J lost 2 bases, and 4 bases stayed unmatched. The chain's CDR3 is CASSERQGVAYEQYF. The DNA for the CDR3 is TGTGCCAGCAGTGAACGACAGGGGGTCGCCTACGAGCAGTACTTC.

This clone has only a few counts. The V call is TRBV29-1, the J call TRBJ1-1; 7 bases are shared with TRBD1. The CDR3 extends over 19 amino acids. Germline trimming cut 3 bases from V and 0 bases from J; bases unmatched to any gene: 19. From germline, CDR1 is SQVTM and CDR2 ANQGSEA. The DNA for the CDR3 is TGCAGCGTTGATTGCTCTAGCGATGTACAGGGGAAAATGAACACTGAAGCTTTCTTT. Its protein is CSVDCSSDVQGKMNTEAFF.

The gene calls are TRBV9 and TRBJ2-7; D is perhaps TRBD2 (6 bases). The V end lost 4 bases, the J end lost 1 base, and 21 bases lay between the germline ends. The CDR3 length is 17 residues. Germline values: CDR1 SGDLS, CDR2 YYNGEE. CDR3: CASSQRSGDSRSYEQYF. The CDR3 nucleotides read TGTGCCAGCAGCCAGAGATCTGGGGACTCTCGGTCCTACGAGCAGTACTTC.

This clone was observed a handful of times. The chain couples TRBV6-5 to TRBJ1-1; TRBD1 aligns across 9 bases. The V gene end was trimmed by 6 bases and the J gene end by 12 bases; junction bases not matched to a gene: 8. The CDR3 consists of 12 residues. Germline V gene data show CDR1 as MNHEY and CDR2 as SVGAGI. CDR3 protein: CASSSGTGRTFF. The CDR3 DNA sequence: TGTGCCAGCAGCTCCGGGACAGGGAGGACTTTCTTT.

This clone was counted at least ten times. The J gene is TRBJ1-6, the V gene TRBV29-1; D unclear. This CDR3 contains 13 residues. Germline V CDR1 and CDR2: SQVTM, ANQGSEA. Trimming stripped 4 bases from V and 10 bases from J, with 14 bases between. CDR3 protein: CSVGAARNSPLHF. For the CDR3, the DNA is TGCAGCGTTGGGGCAGCCAGGAACTCACCCCTCCACTTT.

The table lists this clone with a few counts. The CDR3 here is CASSLEPANTEAFF. The CDR3 bases are TGCGCCAGCAGCTTGGAGCCCGCGAACACTGAAGCTTTCTTT. The V call is TRBV5-1, the J call TRBJ1-1; no reliable D call. Germline lookup yields CDR1 SGHRS and CDR2 YFSETQ. V was pared by 0 bases and J by 1 base, with 7 bases between. The CDR3 loop spans 14 amino acids.

This rearrangement joins TRBV27 to TRBJ1-2, with D tentatively TRBD1 (5 bases). Germline V gives CDR1 MNHEY, CDR2 SMNVEV (reference sequence). This CDR3 comprises 13 residues. V was clipped by 6 bases and J by 4 bases, with 12 bases between them. The CDR3 DNA follows: TGTGCCAGCAGCACAACAGGCCCCTATGGCTACACCTTC. The encoded protein is CASSTTGPYGYTF.

This clone was recorded a few times. The V and J genes are TRBV5-4 and TRBJ2-7; 7 nucleotides align to TRBD2. The CDR3 covers 17 residues. With 1 base clipped from V and 2 bases from J, the junction kept 12 bases outside the gene matches. Germline loops: CDR1 SGHNT, CDR2 YYREEE (reference sequence). Written as DNA, the CDR3 is TGTGCCAGCAGCTTGAACGGTGGGGGAGGGAGACCCTACGAGCAGTACTTC. This translates into CASSLNGGGGRPYEQYF.

The gene calls are TRBV4-1 and TRBJ1-5; D uncertain. The germline V and J ends were trimmed by 0 bases and 5 bases, with 14 bases remaining between them. Germline-derived CDR1 and CDR2 are MGHRA and YSYEKL. CDR3 length: 16 residues. CDR3 loop: CASSQEGVSVDQPQHF. Here the CDR3 DNA reads TGCGCCAGCAGCCAAGAAGGAGTCTCGGTAGATCAGCCCCAGCATTTT.

For this clone: Other DNA sequences in the same sample also yield this CDR3. The genes are TRBV7-9 and TRBJ1-4; D is unclear. The V end was cut by 1 base, the J end by 8 bases, with 11 bases between. This CDR3 comprises 14 residues. Per the germline V gene, CDR1 is SEHNR and CDR2 is FQNEAQ (reference sequence). Here the CDR3 DNA reads TGTGCCAGCAGCTTAGTGGGAGAAGGGGAAAAACTGTTTTTT. This encodes CASSLVGEGEKLFF.

This chain uses TRBV9 with TRBJ2-1, with TRBD1 identical over 8 bases. The CDR3 extends over 15 amino acids. Germline V gives CDR1 SGDLS, CDR2 YYNGEE. The V gene end was trimmed by 4 bases and the J gene end by 5 bases; junction bases not matched to a gene: 8. Here the CDR3 reads CASSSRGRVDNEQFF. CDR3 bases: TGTGCCAGCAGCTCCAGGGGGCGGGTGGACAATGAGCAGTTCTTC.

The sample holds many counts of this clone. The chain links TRBV5-4 to TRBJ1-1; 7 bases match TRBD1. V shed 4 bases and J 4 bases; nucleotides not matched to a gene: 10. The CDR3 consists of 15 residues. In germline, CDR1 is SGHNT, CDR2 YYREEE (reference sequence). CDR3 coding DNA: TGTGCCAGCAGCCTGGACAGGTACTCGAGCACTGAAGCTTTCTTT. It yields the protein CASSLDRYSSTEAFF.

This clone was observed a handful of times. The chain carries TRBV9 and TRBJ2-5; the D gene is possibly TRBD2 (6 bases). CDR3 length equals 14 residues. Germline V gives CDR1 SGDLS, CDR2 YYNGEE. V lost 0 bases, J lost 7 bases, and 13 bases lay in between. The CDR3 DNA reads TGTGCCAGCAGCGTAGTAGAGCGGGCCGGGACCCAGTACTTC. It specifies CASSVVERAGTQYF.

The table lists this clone with a few counts. This chain joins TRBV5-1 and TRBJ1-6; D perhaps matches TRBD1 (5 bases). The CDR3 extends over 14 amino acids. V was shortened by 2 bases and J by 8 bases, with 11 bases between the two germline ends. The germline CDR1 and CDR2 sequences are SGHRS and YFSETQ. CDR3 in amino acids: CASSFIGEDSPLHF. In DNA form, the CDR3 reads TGCGCCAGCAGCTTTATAGGGGAAGATTCACCCCTCCACTTT.

The V gene is TRBV11-2, the J gene TRBJ1-1, with D possibly being TRBD1 (6 bases). Between the trimmed V and J ends, which lost 2 bases and 6 bases, there was a span of 10 bases. Germline CDR1 reads SGHAT; CDR2 reads FQNNGV. The CDR3 totals 13 residues. In nucleotides, the CDR3 is TGTGCCAGCAGCTTAACTTCAGGGGCTGAAGCTTTCTTT. This sequence encodes CASSLTSGAEAFF.

This clone has a handful of counts. The V and J genes are TRBV18 and TRBJ2-7; D is uncertain. Per the germline V gene, CDR1 is KGHSH and CDR2 is LQKENI. Trimming shortened V by 2 bases and J by 4 bases, and 12 bases separated the two germline ends. The CDR3 spans 14 residues. The CDR3 here is CASSPVGQPYEQYF. The CDR3 region has the DNA TGTGCCAGCTCACCAGTTGGGCAACCGTACGAGCAGTACTTC.

The chain has TRBV5-6 and TRBJ1-1; D might be TRBD1 (5 bases). This CDR3 has 14 amino acids. Germline CDR1 is SGHDT and CDR2 is YYEEEE. Trimming pared 4 bases from V and 5 bases from J, leaving 15 bases between. Here the CDR3 reads CASSLGQSRTEAFF. CDR3 sequence (DNA): TGTGCCAGCAGCCTCGGACAATCGAGGACTGAAGCTTTCTTT.

The V call is TRBV7-9, the J call TRBJ1-4; 10 nucleotides agree with TRBD1. Per the germline V gene, CDR1 is SEHNR and CDR2 is FQNEAQ (reference sequence). With 5 bases clipped from V and 8 bases from J, the junction kept 11 bases outside the gene matches. This CDR3 spans 16 amino acids. CDR3 residues: CASSHQMTGGGEKLFF. The DNA of the CDR3 is TGTGCCAGCAGCCACCAGATGACAGGGGGCGGCGAAAAACTGTTTTTT.

This clone was seen only a few times. The V gene is TRBV21-1, the J gene TRBJ1-4. TRBV21-1 is classified as a pseudogene. The CDR3 covers 14 residues. The CDR3 coding sequence is TGTGCCAGCAGCAAAGCGCGGGTGTCAGAAAAACTGTTTTTT. This translates into CASSKARVSEKLFF.

The genes are TRBV28 and TRBJ1-2; TRBD1 matches 7 bases. The CDR3 has 11 amino acids. Trimming removed 6 bases from V and 8 bases from J; junction bases left unmatched: 3. Germline CDR1 and CDR2: MDHEN and SYDVKM. The chain's CDR3 is CASRTGSGYTF. In DNA, the CDR3 is TGTGCCAGCAGGACAGGGAGCGGCTACACCTTC.

This clone was seen a handful of times. The V and J genes are TRBV27 and TRBJ2-7, with 7 bases matching TRBD1. CDR1 and CDR2 (germline): MNHEY, SMNVEV (reference sequence). With V trimmed by 2 bases and J by 2 bases, 9 bases remained unmatched. The CDR3 is made up of 16 amino acids. CDR3 amino acids: CASSLRGSTGTYEQYF. The CDR3 nucleotides are TGTGCCAGCAGTTTAAGGGGGTCGACAGGGACCTACGAGCAGTACTTC.

The V and J genes are TRBV5-1 and TRBJ2-1, with D unresolved. V lost 0 bases and J 3 bases, leaving 10 bases between the germline ends. In germline, CDR1 is SGHRS, CDR2 YFSETQ. The CDR3 sequence is 15 residues long. DNA for the CDR3: TGCGCCAGCAGCTTGGCTGGAGATAACTACAATGAGCAGTTCTTC. It codes for CASSLAGDNYNEQFF. Full variable domain (outside the CDR3, taken from reference TRBV5-1 and TRBJ2-1): KAGVTQTPRYLIKTRGQQVTLSCSPISGHRSVSWYQQTPGQGLQFLFEYFSETQRNKGNFPGRFSGRQFSNSRSEMNVSTLELGDSALYLCASSLAGDNYNEQFFGPGTRLTVL.

The chain recombines TRBV11-2 with TRBJ1-2; unclear D gene. Germline V gene lookup returns CDR1 SGHAT and CDR2 FQNNGV. V dropped 6 bases and J dropped 4 bases, with 9 bases sitting between them. CDR3 length: 12 residues. The DNA for the CDR3 is TGTGCCAGCAGGGCCCCACCCTATGGCTACACCTTC. Residues: CASRAPPYGYTF.

There are a few counts of this clone. The chain recombines TRBV4-1 with TRBJ2-7, with TRBD1 as a possible D gene (7 bases). The V and J ends lost 1 base and 2 bases respectively, with 15 bases between them. Germline CDR1 is MGHRA and CDR2 is YSYEKL. The CDR3 sequence is 16 residues long. As DNA, the CDR3 is TGCGCCAGCAGCCAAGTGCTTCAGGGGGGAACCTACGAGCAGTACTTC. It yields the protein CASSQVLQGGTYEQYF.